This T cell receptor beta chain emerged from a study of blood T cell repertoires in COVID-19. Study-wide background: There were acute and convalescent COVID-19 samples, and they came from the United States, Italy and Spain. T cells, B-cell-depleted T cells, or PBMCs supplied cDNA or gDNA.

Under the authors' procedure: Reference gene primer amplification gave nucleated cell count estimates. The method was immunoSEQ multiplex PCR; TCRdb's version includes in-frame clones alone and lacks a portion of them. The V and J calls and clone size were taken over from that table, and D and trimming were inferred from the DNA. The sample contains approximately 190,000 clones, approximately 90% of which appear only once. Germline values: CDR1 MNHEY, CDR2 SMNVEV (reference sequence). This CDR3 contains 14 residues. Trimming cost V 4 bases and J 9 bases; bases outside gene matches: 4. This clonotype was sampled from a man aged 35 to 55 with active or convalescent COVID-19. The material sequenced was peripheral blood. This chain joins TRBV27 and TRBJ1-6, with 9 bases fitting TRBD1. CDR3 sequence reads: CASSSYRGRSPLHF. The CDR3, as DNA: TGTGCCAGCAGTTCTTACAGGGGGCGTTCACCCCTCCACTTT.